Shown below are 9 T cell receptor beta chains from a single sample sequenced in a study of TIL therapy for anti-PD-1-resistant metastatic lung cancer. Documented time point: pre-treatment sample, taken before nivolumab and TIL therapy. The immunoSEQ assay was v3. TCRdb's copy holds only in-frame clones and misses some; the assay was immunoSEQ multiplex PCR. The sample lists about 60,000 clones; around 87% were seen once. The sample here was blood, taken at baseline. The receptors were gathered from a person between 30 and 79 years old with non-small cell lung cancer.

A single count supports this clone. The rearrangement joins TRBV2 to TRBJ1-2; D call uncertain. Germline CDR1 is SNHLY and CDR2 is FYNNEI. The CDR3 sequence is 14 residues long. Trimming took 5 bases from V and 3 from J, leaving 13 bases between them. CDR3 sequence (DNA): TGTGCCAGCAGTATTGACGGGGAAGACTATGGCTACACCTTC. It specifies CASSIDGEDYGYTF.

The chain employs TRBV2 and TRBJ2-2, with 10 bases that match TRBD2. Trimming cost V 7 bases and J 4 bases; bases outside gene matches: 9. CDR1 SNHLY and CDR2 FYNNEI come from the germline V gene. The CDR3 length is 16 residues. The CDR3 DNA reads TGTGCCAGCACCCCGAGGACTAGCGGAGTCACCGGGGAGCTGTTTTTT. Protein: CASTPRTSGVTGELFF.

The chain has TRBV7-6 and TRBJ2-3, with D perhaps TRBD1 or TRBD2 (6 bases each). This CDR3 contains 21 residues. Germline CDR1 is SGHVS and CDR2 is FNYEAQ. The V and J ends lost 1 base and 3 bases respectively, with 29 bases between them. The CDR3, as DNA: TGTGCCAGCAGCTTAGAGATGACAGGTCGGAGGGGGACCGATGGGACAGATACGCAGTATTTT. Its protein product is CASSLEMTGRRGTDGTDTQYF.

J is TRBJ2-3 and V is TRBV27, with 9 bases aligning to TRBD2. CDR3 size: 16 residues. V dropped 2 bases and J dropped 6; count of bases not matched to a gene: 9. From germline, CDR1 is MNHEY and CDR2 SMNVEV (reference sequence). The CDR3 sequence: CASSLGVAGVSDTQYF. The DNA for the CDR3 is TGTGCCAGCAGTTTAGGGGTAGCGGGGGTATCCGATACGCAGTATTTT.

The J gene is TRBJ2-5, the V gene TRBV2; 7 bases agree with TRBD2. Trimming at V came to 8 bases and at J to 6 bases, leaving 6 bases not matched to a gene. This CDR3 has 12 amino acids. Looked up from germline, CDR1 is SNHLY and CDR2 is FYNNEI. The CDR3 DNA reads TGTGCCAGCTGCGGGGAGGGAAAGACCCAGTACTTC. Translation: CASCGEGKTQYF. Full variable domain (rest looked up from reference TRBV2 and TRBJ2-5): EPEVTQTPSHQVTQMGQEVILRCVPISNHLYFYWYRQILGQKVEFLVSFYNNEISEKSEIFDDQFSVERPDGSNFTLKIRSTKLEDSAMYFCASCGEGKTQYFGPGTRLLVL.

This chain uses TRBV4-1 with TRBJ2-1; D not certain. Trimming removed 3 bases at V and 6 bases at J, with 12 bases between. There are 14 residues in the CDR3. Per the germline V gene, CDR1 is MGHRA and CDR2 is YSYEKL. The DNA for the CDR3 is TGCGCCAGCAGCCAGGAAGGGATGGGCAATGAGCAGTTCTTC. Its translation is CASSQEGMGNEQFF.

The chain recombines TRBV11-1 with TRBJ1-1, with 7 bases fitting TRBD1. V shed 0 bases and J 2 bases; nucleotides not matched to a gene: 3. CDR1 SGHAT and CDR2 FQDESV come from the germline V gene (reference sequence). The length of the CDR3 is 15 residues. DNA for the CDR3: TGTGCCAGCAGCTTAGCGTCAGGGGGAAACACTGAAGCTTTCTTT. Translation: CASSLASGGNTEAFF.

With respect to this clone: One end of the junction does not line up with germline, which may come from a read error. The same CDR3 can be traced to other DNA sequences in this sample. The chain couples TRBV19 to TRBJ1-2; D is uncertain. This CDR3 is built from 14 residues. The V gene's germline CDR1 is LNHDA and CDR2 SQIVND (reference sequence). The CDR3 coding sequence is TGTGCTAGTAGTTCAAAAGAGGGCTCCTATGGCTACACCTTC. This encodes CASSSKEGSYGYTF.

This clone was seen more than once but under ten times. The chain combines TRBV3-1 (or the pseudogene TRBV3-2) with TRBJ2-2, with unresolved D. This CDR3 has 14 amino acids. Germline V gives CDR1 LGHDT, CDR2 YNNKEL (reference sequence). V lost 3 bases to trimming and J lost 2 bases, with 7 bases between them. CDR3 in DNA: TGTGCCAGCAGCCACTCCTCAAACACCGGGGAGCTGTTTTTT. Translating it yields CASSHSSNTGELFF.